This T cell receptor beta chain was found in a study of blood T cells in healthy people across ages (dated by TCRdb to between 2014 and 2016). Describing the broader study: Template switching captured roughly one uniquely barcoded TCR beta cDNA molecule per two T cells in model experiments. To track age-related changes in TCR beta repertoire diversity, the study relied on deep sequencing normalized with unique cDNA molecular identifiers. The donors were split into four age groups: young (average about 15 years), middle-aged (roughly 40), aged (more than 55) and long-lived (about 74). For two donors (one aged 18 to 30 and one aged 80 or older), the study analyzed two additional independent replicas of 1 million unique cDNA reads from the same blood draw.

The 39 donors, aged about 6 to 95 years, were systemically healthy Caucasian individuals from Russia. About 9.8 milliliters of peripheral blood were drawn from each donor into EDTA-treated Vacutainer tubes. Ficoll-Paque density-gradient centrifugation was used to isolate PBMCs, with at least 7 million per sample. Trizol reagent was used to extract total RNA from the PBMCs, yielding at least 6 micrograms per sample. For every donor, flow cytometry on a PBMC aliquot measured the percentage of naive CD45RAhigh/CD27high T cells. The CDR3 holds 15 amino acids from the cysteine to the phenylalanine. Left in the record is the CDR3 DNA by itself, 45 bases read in frame from the first base. The trim is 6 bases for V and 6 bases for J, with a gap of 17 bases between the germline ends. Taken from the germline V gene, the CDR1 and CDR2 loops are KGHSH and LQKENI. Paper-wide results and their limitations: As age increased, observed TCR beta diversity per million T cells dropped in a roughly linear way, and a significant reduction was already evident by age 40. Compared with the aged group, more naive CD4+ T cells, fewer expanded clones and increased TCR diversity were shown by the long-lived group, suggesting age selection. Bulk unsorted PBMC profiling prevented conclusive comparison of naive and antigen-experienced compartments. The percentage of naive T cells measured by flow cytometry correlated strongly with observed TCR beta diversity. Estimates of total diversity from one million sequenced T cells were regarded as lower bounds and underestimates. Because donor CMV infection status was unknown, age-related changes in expanded clonotypes were potentially confounded.

Library construction relied on 5' RACE. Sequencing instrument: Illumina HiSeq 2500. The second PCR ran for roughly 6 to 11 cycles and used a J-beta primer mix along with a sample-barcoded 5' primer. Each TCR beta cDNA molecule received a unique molecular identifier from a template-switch 5' adaptor carrying 12 random nucleotides. Each sample yielded at least 2.5 million CDR3-containing paired-end reads. All of the RNA was converted into first-strand cDNA using the Mint cDNA synthesis kit, with a TRBC-specific oligonucleotide serving as the primer. Following uracil-DNA glycosylase treatment, a first 18-cycle PCR with universal primers M1SS and BC2_uni_R was performed on all cDNA. Processing in the source paper ran as follows. For normalization, 1 million high-quality reads, each with a distinct molecular identifier, were randomly selected from each sample. Instead of being binned into consensus sequences, reads with shared molecular identifiers were discarded. MiTCR, with a Q25 quality threshold and the strictest error-elimination algorithm, was used for CDR3 identification, clonotype clustering and error correction. A nonparametric unseen species model using Euler transformation provided a lower-bound estimate of total TCR beta diversity. TCRdb reprocessing: public reads trimmed at Q25 with fastp, clones called with MiXCR, in-frame beta chains kept. Each entry is one CDR3 protein sequence, shown with its most common DNA and genes. The V and J calls and clone size come from TCRdb's table, not from the authors' own analysis. The sample yields fewer than 1,200,000 distinct CDR3 sequences; about 25% were counted once. Around 0.75% of the sample is taken by the ten largest.

This clonotype was detected a few times. It lacks a known antigen. No per-base quality is available; no much larger clone lies one base away. The same sample was also studied in work on T cells of mothers and their children. As described in the second report: The donors were nine systemically healthy Caucasian individuals, made up of three mothers and their six children. cDNA synthesis used all of the extracted RNA, with roughly 1.5 ug of RNA in each 15 ul reaction. Sample barcodes and 2-4 random nucleotides were added via the M1S primer in the second PCR. Each mother yielded over 9 million TCR beta CDR3 reads and each child about 3 million reads. Thymic selection similarly shapes TCR recombination output in related and unrelated pairs, with minor effect from inherited differences. Normalized repertoire overlap was always found to be slightly, but never significantly, higher in related mother-child pairs than in unrelated mother-child pairs. No persistent microchimeric T cell clones were found, with a detection sensitivity of approximately 95 clones per million clonotypes. The study used deep NGS to compare TCR beta repertoires of mothers and children, seeking features distinguishing related mother-child pairs from unrelated individuals. On average, the children were roughly 10 +/- 4 years old, while the mothers were about 40 +/- 4 years old. After adapter ligation with NEBNext reagents, the libraries were sequenced on Illumina HiSeq 2000 with 100+100 nt paired-end reads. Mother and child libraries were prepared a month apart and sequenced in separate runs to prevent cross-contamination. For each donor, between about 450,000 and 2,300,000 distinct TCR beta clonotypes were identified. Naive TCR beta clonotypes were estimated from low-frequency clonotypes matched to each donor's FACS-determined naive share, without sorting.

The sample consisted of blood. Rearrangement joined TRBV18 to TRBJ1-4; the D gene is possibly TRBD1, with 6 bases matching. The source is a girl aged 2-15 years in good health. The DNA sequence is TGTGCCAGCTCGTCTAGCCGGGGGCCCCATGAAAAACTGTTTTTT. This codes for CASSSSRGPHEKLFF.